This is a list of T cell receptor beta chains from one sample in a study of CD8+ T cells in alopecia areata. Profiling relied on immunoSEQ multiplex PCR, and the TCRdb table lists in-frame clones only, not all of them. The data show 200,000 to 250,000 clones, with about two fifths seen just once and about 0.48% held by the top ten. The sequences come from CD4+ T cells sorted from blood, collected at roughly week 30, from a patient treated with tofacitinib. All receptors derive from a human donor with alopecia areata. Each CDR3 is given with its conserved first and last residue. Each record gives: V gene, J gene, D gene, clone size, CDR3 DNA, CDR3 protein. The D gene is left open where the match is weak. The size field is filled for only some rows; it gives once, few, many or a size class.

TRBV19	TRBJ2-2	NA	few	TGTGCCAGTAGAGATCCGGGAGACACCGGGGAGCTGTTTTTT	CASRDPGDTGELFF
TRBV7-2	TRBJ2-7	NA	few	TGTGCCAGCAGCCGCTTGGGGACCCAGGGCGGGCAGTACTTC	CASSRLGTQGGQYF
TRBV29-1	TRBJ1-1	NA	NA	TGCAGCGTAGTACAGGGATACGGTGAAGCTTTCTTT	CSVVQGYGEAFF
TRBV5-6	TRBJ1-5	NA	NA	TGTGCCAGCAGCCTTTTCGCCGGGATCTATCAGCCCCAGCATTTT	CASSLFAGIYQPQHF
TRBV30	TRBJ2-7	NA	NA	TGTGCCTGTACACTACCGGCGAGGCGGCAGTACTTC	CACTLPARRQYF
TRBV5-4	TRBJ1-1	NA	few	TGTGCCAGCAGCCTTGATCAGGGCCCAGGGAACACTGAAGCTTTCTTT	CASSLDQGPGNTEAFF
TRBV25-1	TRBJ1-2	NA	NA	TGTGCCAGCAGTGCGGCGAACTATGGCTACACCTTC	CASSAANYGYTF
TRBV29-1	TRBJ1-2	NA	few	TGCAGCGCCAACCTCCCCAGCTTGAATGGCTACACCTTC	CSANLPSLNGYTF
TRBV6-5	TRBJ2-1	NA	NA	TGTGCCAGCCACCGCCGGGACGTCTACAATGAGCAGTTCTTC	CASHRRDVYNEQFF
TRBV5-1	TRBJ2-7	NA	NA	TGCGCCAGCAGCTTGAACAGAGGGCCCTCCTACGAGCAGTACTTC	CASSLNRGPSYEQYF
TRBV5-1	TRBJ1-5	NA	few	TGCGCCAGCAGCCCCTCCGGTTCGGAGCCCCAGCATTTT	CASSPSGSEPQHF
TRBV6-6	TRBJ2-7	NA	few	TGTGCCAGCAGTTCTACGGACAGCTCCTACGAGCAGTACTTC	CASSSTDSSYEQYF
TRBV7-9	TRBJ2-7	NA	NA	TGTGCCAGCAGCTCCCACGGGTTGGTTAGCTTC	CASSSHGLVSF
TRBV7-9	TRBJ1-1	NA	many	TGTGCCAGCAGCTTAGCCCAGACAGATGAAGCTTTCTTT	CASSLAQTDEAFF
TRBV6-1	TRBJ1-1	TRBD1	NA	TGTGCCAGCAGTGGACGCCTTGGGACAGGGGCCACTGAAGCTTTCTTT	CASSGRLGTGATEAFF
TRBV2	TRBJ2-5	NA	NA	TGTGCCAGCAGTGAAAAATCGAGTCGCGAGACCCAGTACTTC	CASSEKSSRETQYF
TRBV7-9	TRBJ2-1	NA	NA	TGTGCCAGCAGCGGTTTACGCGGCAGGGAGTTCAACAATGAGCAGTTCTTC	CASSGLRGREFNNEQFF